The next 8 T cell receptor beta chains were all read from a single sample in a study of blood T cells in healthy people across ages. A J-beta primer mix and a sample-barcoded 5' primer were used in a second PCR of roughly 6 to 11 cycles. Each CDR3 protein is one row after TCRdb ran MiXCR on the 5' RACE reads. The repertoire holds approximately 320,000 distinct CDR3 sequences, with 27% as singletons. The sample consisted of blood. Receptors were obtained from a woman aged 70-85 years in good health.

J is TRBJ2-3 and V is TRBV19; the D gene could be TRBD1 or TRBD2 (5 bases each). Germline values: CDR1 LNHDA, CDR2 SQIVND (reference sequence). This CDR3 contains 15 residues. The germline V and J ends were trimmed by 4 bases and 3 bases, with 14 bases remaining between them. The CDR3 here is CASSNPRDETDTQYF. DNA for the CDR3: TGTGCCAGTAGTAACCCACGGGACGAGACAGATACGCAGTATTTT.

This clonotype was detected only a few times. The chain uses TRBV20-1 and TRBJ2-5, with D perhaps given as TRBD1 or TRBD2 (5 bases each). Looked up from germline, CDR1 is DFQATT and CDR2 is SNEGSKA (reference sequence). V lost 1 base to trimming and J lost 5 bases, with 14 bases between them. This CDR3 spans 14 amino acids. The CDR3 protein is CSARVPRGTETQYF. CDR3 in DNA: TGCAGTGCTAGAGTCCCCAGAGGGACGGAGACCCAGTACTTC.

The rearrangement joins TRBV6-2 or TRBV6-3 to TRBJ1-5; D unresolved. The CDR3 consists of 16 residues. Between the trimmed V and J ends, which lost 6 bases and 2 bases, there was a span of 17 bases. Germline V CDR1 and CDR2: MNHEY, SVGEGT. CDR3 DNA: TGTGCCAGCAGGGAGATTGGTCTATATGGCAATCAGCCCCAGCATTTT. This encodes CASREIGLYGNQPQHF.

The rearrangement uses TRBV6-6 and TRBJ2-7, with 11 bases fitting TRBD1. CDR1 and CDR2 from the germline V gene are MNHNY and SVGAGI (reference sequence). This CDR3 is built from 16 residues. Trimming at V came to 5 bases and at J to 2 bases, leaving 8 bases not matched to a gene. As DNA, the CDR3 is TGTGCCAGCAGTAAACCCGGGACAGGGGGGCCCTACGAGCAGTACTTC. Its protein product is CASSKPGTGGPYEQYF.

This chain uses TRBV3-1 with TRBJ2-5; no clear D gene. The DNA end is a closer match to TRBJ2-7, so the J assignment may be wrong. The CDR3 extends over 13 amino acids. Germline V gene data show CDR1 as LGHDT and CDR2 as YNNKEL (reference sequence). The CDR3 reads CASSRDGGYEQYF. The DNA for the CDR3 is TGTGCCAGCAGCCGAGACGGTGGCTACGAGCAGTACTTC.

This chain uses TRBV7-2 with TRBJ1-5; 7 bases match TRBD1. Germline-derived CDR1 and CDR2 are SGHTA and FQGNSA. Trimming at V came to 5 bases and at J to 5 bases, leaving 9 bases not matched to a gene. The CDR3 runs to 15 residues. The CDR3 loop reads CASSLRQGGDQPQHF. DNA for the CDR3: TGTGCCAGCAGCCTTAGACAGGGTGGGGATCAGCCCCAGCATTTT.

This clonotype was seen only a few times. The V and J genes are TRBV20-1 and TRBJ1-3; TRBD1 matches at 7 bases. Germline V CDR1 and CDR2: DFQATT, SNEGSKA (reference sequence). Losses at the gene ends were 5 bases for V and 8 bases for J; bases not matched to a gene: 6. The CDR3 has 12 residues. CDR3 residues: CSAYRTGDTIYF. The CDR3 coding sequence is TGCAGTGCTTACAGGACAGGCGACACCATATATTTT.

The chain is built from TRBV7-3 and TRBJ2-5; possibly TRBD1 for D (5 bases). The J call may be faulty, since TRBJ2-7 better matches the DNA end. The CDR3 spans 13 residues. The germline V gene encodes CDR1 SGHTA and CDR2 FQGTGA. CDR3 nucleotide sequence: TGTGCCAGCAGCTTAAAGGTTAGGGGCGAGCAGTACTTC. Translation: CASSLKVRGEQYF.